The rows below give T cell receptor beta chains drawn from one sample of a study of shared clonotypes between healthy human individuals. Repertoires were generated with immunoSEQ multiplex PCR, while TCRdb's copy carries only in-frame clones and drops some. Of about 580,000 clones in the sample, about 98% were seen once. Source material: naive CD8+ T cells sorted from blood. The source of these receptors is a young man in good health. The CDR3 runs from the conserved cysteine through the conserved F or W. A D gene is named only where the DNA matches it firmly. For some rows the clone size is stated as once, few or many, or as a class when expanded; others skip it.

TRBJ2-3	-	TRBV6-4	-	CASSDSGLSTDTQYF	TGTGCCAGCAGTGACTCGGGACTTAGCACAGATACGCAGTATTTT
TRBJ2-3	-	TRBV15	-	CATSRDTPAGSSTDTQYF	TGTGCCACCAGCAGAGATACCCCCGCCGGGTCTAGCACAGATACGCAGTATTTT
TRBJ2-3	TRBD2	TRBV5-6	once	CASSSLAEATDTQYF	TGTGCCAGCAGCTCGCTAGCGGAAGCCACAGATACGCAGTATTTT
TRBJ2-7	-	TRBV4-3	-	CASSQETMTGTYEQYF	TGCGCCAGCAGCCAAGAAACCATGACAGGTACCTACGAGCAGTACTTC
TRBJ2-2	TRBD1	TRBV5-4	-	CASSPDRASAGGELFF	TGTGCCAGCAGCCCGGACAGGGCCTCCGCAGGCGGGGAGCTGTTTTTT
TRBJ2-6	-	TRBV7-9	once	CASSLDRNSGANVLTF	TGTGCCAGCAGCTTAGACCGAAACTCTGGGGCCAACGTCCTGACTTTC
TRBJ2-1	TRBD1	TRBV11-3	-	CASSLANRGNEQFF	TGTGCCAGCAGCTTAGCAAACAGGGGAAATGAGCAGTTCTTC
TRBJ2-3	-	TRBV27	-	CASSNSGGTDTQYF	TGTGCCAGCAGTAATTCGGGGGGCACAGATACGCAGTATTTT
TRBJ2-7	-	TRBV10-3	-	CAISESDREQYF	TGTGCCATCAGTGAGAGTGATCGCGAGCAGTACTTC
TRBJ2-7	TRBD1	TRBV29-1	-	CSVHVSGGYEQYF	TGCAGCGTTCACGTGTCAGGGGGCTACGAGCAGTACTTC
TRBJ2-7	-	TRBV5-5	-	CASSPRGLSPFYEQYF	TGTGCCAGCAGCCCCCGGGGCCTTAGTCCCTTCTACGAGCAGTACTTC
TRBJ1-1	-	TRBV7-6	-	CASSSLNSGTEAFF	TGTGCCAGCAGCTCACTAAACTCAGGGACTGAAGCTTTCTTT
TRBJ2-7	TRBD1	TRBV11-1	once	CASSLQGAQDEQYF	TGTGCCAGCAGCTTACAGGGGGCGCAGGACGAGCAGTACTTC
TRBJ1-1	-	TRBV27	-	CASRRATEAFF	TGTGCCAGCAGGAGGGCTACTGAAGCTTTCTTT
TRBJ2-3	TRBD2	TRBV27	-	CASSLFSSGGITDTQYF	TGTGCCAGCAGTTTATTTAGTAGCGGGGGTATCACAGATACGCAGTATTTT
TRBJ2-7	TRBD1	TRBV6-6	-	CASSSRTGRYEQYF	TGTGCCAGCAGTTCCAGGACAGGGAGGTACGAGCAGTACTTC
TRBJ1-5	-	TRBV5-6	-	CASSLAGANQPQHF	TGTGCCAGCAGCTTGGCCGGGGCGAATCAGCCCCAGCATTTT
TRBJ2-7	-	TRBV7-9	-	CASSLGFYEQYF	TGTGCCAGCAGCTTGGGCTTTTACGAGCAGTACTTC
TRBJ2-3	TRBD2	TRBV7-7	-	CASSLRSSGRGSADTQYF	TGTGCCAGCAGCTTAAGGTCTAGCGGGAGGGGAAGTGCAGATACGCAGTATTTT
TRBJ1-2	-	TRBV6-1	-	CASSVMTEFYGYTF	TGTGCCAGCAGTGTAATGACAGAATTCTATGGCTACACCTTC
TRBJ2-1	-	TRBV10-1	-	CASSESDNEQFF	TGCGCCAGCAGTGAAAGCGACAATGAGCAGTTCTTC
TRBJ2-5	-	TRBV10-3	-	CASDMKETQYF	TGTGCCAGCGATATGAAAGAAACCCAGTACTTC
TRBJ2-2	-	TRBV30	-	CAWSRGLTGELFF	TGTGCCTGGAGTAGGGGTCTGACCGGGGAGCTGTTTTTT
TRBJ2-7	-	TRBV11-2	once	CASSLAGGEQYF	TGTGCCAGCAGCCTCGCAGGAGGCGAGCAGTACTTC
TRBJ2-5	TRBD1	TRBV7-9	-	CASRAPGQGARETQYF	TGTGCCAGCAGAGCCCCGGGACAGGGGGCGCGGGAGACCCAGTACTTC
TRBJ1-5	-	TRBV7-9	few	CASSSQANQPQHF	TGTGCCAGCAGCTCTCAGGCCAATCAGCCCCAGCATTTT